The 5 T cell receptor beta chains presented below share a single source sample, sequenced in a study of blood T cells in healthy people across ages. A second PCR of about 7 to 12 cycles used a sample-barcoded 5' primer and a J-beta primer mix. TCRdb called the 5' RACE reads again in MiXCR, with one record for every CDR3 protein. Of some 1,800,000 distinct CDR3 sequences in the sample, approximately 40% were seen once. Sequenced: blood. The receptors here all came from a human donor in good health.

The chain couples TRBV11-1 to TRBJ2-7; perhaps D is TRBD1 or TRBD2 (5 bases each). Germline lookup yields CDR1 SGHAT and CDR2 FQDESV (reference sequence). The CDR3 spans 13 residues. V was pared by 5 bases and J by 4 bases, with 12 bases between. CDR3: CASSRWGRYEQYF. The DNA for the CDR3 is TGTGCCAGCAGCAGGTGGGGGAGATACGAGCAGTACTTC.

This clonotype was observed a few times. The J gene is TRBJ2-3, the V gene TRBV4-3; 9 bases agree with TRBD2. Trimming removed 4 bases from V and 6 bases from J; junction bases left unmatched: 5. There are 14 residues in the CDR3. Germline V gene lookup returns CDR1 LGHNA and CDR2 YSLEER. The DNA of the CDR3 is TGCGCCAGCAGCCGCCTCCTAGCGGGGGATACGCAGTATTTT. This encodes CASSRLLAGDTQYF.

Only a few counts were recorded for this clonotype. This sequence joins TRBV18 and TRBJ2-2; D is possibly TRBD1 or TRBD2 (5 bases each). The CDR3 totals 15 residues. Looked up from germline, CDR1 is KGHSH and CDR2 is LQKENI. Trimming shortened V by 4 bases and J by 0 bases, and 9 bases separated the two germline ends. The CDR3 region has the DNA TGTGCCAGCTCACAAACGGGACCGAACACCGGGGAGCTGTTTTTT. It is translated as CASSQTGPNTGELFF.

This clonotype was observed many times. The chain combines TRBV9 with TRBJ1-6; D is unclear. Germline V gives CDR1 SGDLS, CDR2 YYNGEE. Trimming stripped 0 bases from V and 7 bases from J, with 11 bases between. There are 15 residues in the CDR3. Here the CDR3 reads CASSVAEQPNSPLHF. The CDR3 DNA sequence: TGTGCCAGCAGCGTAGCTGAACAGCCGAATTCACCCCTCCACTTT.

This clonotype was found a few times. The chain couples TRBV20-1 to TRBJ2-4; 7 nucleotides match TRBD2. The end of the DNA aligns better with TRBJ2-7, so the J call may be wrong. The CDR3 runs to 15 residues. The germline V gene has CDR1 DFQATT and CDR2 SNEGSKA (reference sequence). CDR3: CSARARASGPYEQYF. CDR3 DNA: TGCAGTGCTAGAGCGAGGGCTAGCGGACCCTACGAGCAGTACTTC.